This is a list of T cell receptor beta chains from one sample in a study of Graves' ophthalmopathy and Graves' hyperthyroidism. TCRdb re-derived calls from the multiplex PCR reads in MiXCR, one entry per CDR3 protein. The repertoire holds just over 600,000 distinct CDR3 sequences, with approximately 21% as singletons. The sample was peripheral blood. The receptors here all came from a woman under 30 with stable Graves' hyperthyroidism. Some clones in this sample may be carry-over from other donors' samples. Both conserved end residues are part of each CDR3. A D gene is named only where the DNA matches it firmly. A row's size may be missing; if present it is once, few, many or a size class.

j_call	d_call	v_call	clone_size	cdr3_aa	cdr3_nt
TRBJ2-5	.	TRBV9	many	CASSVLEGRAETQYF	TGTGCCAGCAGCGTTTTGGAGGGTCGAGCGGAGACCCAGTACTTC
TRBJ2-7	TRBD1	TRBV29-1	few	CSVGGQAPYEQYF	TGCAGCGTTGGGGGACAGGCCCCCTACGAGCAGTACTTC
TRBJ1-1	.	TRBV12-3/TRBV12-4	many	CASSYGRGGTEAFF	TGTGCCAGCAGTTATGGACGCGGAGGCACTGAAGCTTTCTTT
TRBJ2-2	.	TRBV29-1	many	CSALVSAVTGELFF	TGCAGCGCCTTGGTTTCGGCGGTCACCGGGGAGCTGTTTTTT
TRBJ1-2	.	TRBV6-5	many	CASSYSTPGDYGYTF	TGTGCCAGCAGTTACTCGACTCCAGGAGACTATGGCTACACCTTC
TRBJ2-5	TRBD1	TRBV3-1	many	CASLRQGGEETQYF	TGTGCCAGCCTTAGACAGGGTGGGGAGGAGACCCAGTACTTC
TRBJ1-1	.	TRBV12-3/TRBV12-4	many	CASSLGGSLNTEAFF	TGTGCCAGCAGCTTAGGGGGTAGTCTGAACACTGAAGCTTTCTTT
TRBJ2-5	TRBD1	TRBV12-3/TRBV12-4	.	CASSPRRTGGLTQYF	TGTGCCAGCAGTCCGCGCCGGACAGGGGGTTTGACCCAGTACTTC
TRBJ1-1	TRBD1	TRBV6-1	.	CAAGGRVANTEAFF	TGTGCCGCAGGGGGTCGGGTGGCGAACACTGAAGCTTTCTTT
TRBJ2-5	TRBD2	TRBV28	.	CASSPGLARAETQYF	TGTGCCAGCAGCCCGGGACTAGCTAGGGCGGAGACCCAGTACTTC
TRBJ1-1	.	TRBV30	few	CAWSDRDRGFF	TGTGCCTGGAGTGACCGGGACCGCGGGTTCTTT
TRBJ1-4	.	TRBV6-2/TRBV6-3	.	CASSYQNEKLFF	TGTGCCAGCAGTTACCAGAATGAAAAACTGTTTTTT
TRBJ1-1	.	TRBV11-2	many	CASTKRVGGLNTEAFF	TGTGCCAGCACTAAAAGAGTCGGGGGCCTGAACACTGAAGCTTTCTTT
TRBJ1-1	.	TRBV30	many	CAWIQYRGIQAFF	TGTGCCTGGATCCAATATCGGGGGATCCAAGCTTTCTTT
TRBJ2-5	TRBD2	TRBV11-2	.	CASSLVVLAGGPQQETQYF	TGTGCCAGCAGCTTAGTGGTGCTAGCGGGAGGGCCGCAACAAGAGACCCAGTACTTC
TRBJ2-2	TRBD1	TRBV6-1	few	CASSRQGAGTGELFF	TGTGCCAGCAGTCGACAGGGGGCGGGAACCGGGGAGCTGTTTTTT
TRBJ1-3	TRBD1	TRBV24-1	.	CATSETGSGNTIYF	TGTGCCACCAGTGAGACAGGGTCTGGAAACACCATATATTTT
TRBJ2-5	.	TRBV27	many	CASSSDETQYF	TGTGCCAGCAGTTCGGACGAGACCCAGTACTTC
TRBJ2-3	TRBD2	TRBV28	many	CASSFVASGSIADTQYF	TGTGCCAGCAGTTTTGTGGCTAGCGGGAGTATTGCAGATACGCAGTATTTT
TRBJ1-1	.	TRBV2	many	CASSHKQGNTEAFF	TGTGCCAGCAGTCATAAACAGGGGAACACTGAAGCTTTCTTT
TRBJ2-7	.	TRBV9	many	CASSVLASQSGEQYF	TGTGCCAGCAGCGTACTAGCGTCACAATCAGGGGAGCAGTACTTC
TRBJ1-1	.	TRBV11-1	few	CASSRGQIQRGTEAFF	TGTGCCAGCAGCCGAGGACAGATACAAAGGGGCACTGAAGCTTTCTTT
TRBJ2-2	.	TRBV24-1	many	CATSVQGDTGELFF	TGTGCCACCAGTGTGCAGGGCGACACCGGGGAGCTGTTTTTT
TRBJ2-5	TRBD2	TRBV12-3/TRBV12-4	many	CASSPDLAEKLQETQYF	TGTGCCAGCAGTCCGGACCTAGCGGAGAAGCTCCAAGAGACCCAGTACTTC
TRBJ1-1	TRBD1	TRBV28	many	CASSAVGTGALNTEAFF	TGTGCCAGCAGTGCCGTCGGGACAGGGGCCCTGAACACTGAAGCTTTCTTT
TRBJ2-5	TRBD1	TRBV7-9	.	CASSLRTGQGETQYF	TGTGCCAGCAGCTTAAGGACAGGTCAGGGAGAGACCCAGTACTTC
TRBJ2-7	TRBD2	TRBV14	many	CASSHRGRAYEQYF	TGTGCCAGCAGCCATCGCGGGAGGGCCTACGAGCAGTACTTC
TRBJ2-2	.	TRBV5-1	.	CASRRTGVSTGELFF	TGCGCCAGCAGAAGGACGGGGGTGAGCACCGGGGAGCTGTTTTTT
TRBJ1-2	TRBD1	TRBV27	.	CASSLSHLTGASGYTF	TGTGCCAGCAGTCTCTCCCATCTGACAGGGGCTTCTGGCTACACCTTC
TRBJ1-5	.	TRBV6-1	.	CASRMQGSSNQPQHF	TGTGCCAGCAGGATGCAGGGGTCTAGCAATCAGCCCCAGCATTTT
TRBJ2-2	TRBD2	TRBV6-2/TRBV6-3	few	CASRKLAGGPITGELFF	TGTGCCAGCAGAAAACTAGCGGGGGGGCCGATCACCGGGGAGCTGTTTTTT
TRBJ2-7	.	TRBV4-2	many	CASSQVIFGLEVYEQYF	TGTGCCAGCAGCCAAGTCATTTTCGGGTTGGAAGTCTACGAGCAGTACTTC
TRBJ1-2	.	TRBV28	many	CASSAPSRELDYGYTF	TGTGCCAGCAGTGCCCCTAGCAGGGAATTGGACTATGGCTACACCTTC
TRBJ1-1	TRBD1	TRBV20-1	many	CSARRGQADRAFF	TGCAGTGCCAGAAGGGGACAGGCCGATCGGGCTTTCTTT
TRBJ2-5	.	TRBV12-3/TRBV12-4	many	CASSFTGRETQYF	TGTGCCAGCAGTTTCACAGGGCGGGAGACCCAGTACTTC
TRBJ2-3	TRBD2	TRBV12-5	.	CASGLVLGLERGAQYF	TGTGCTAGTGGTTTGGTATTGGGACTAGAACGCGGCGCGCAGTATTTT
TRBJ1-1	.	TRBV10-3	many	CAISEEFNTEAFF	TGTGCCATCAGTGAAGAGTTCAACACTGAAGCTTTCTTT
TRBJ1-3	.	TRBV6-1	many	CASSLVMSRSGNTIYF	TGTGCCAGCAGCCTAGTAATGTCCCGCTCTGGAAACACCATATATTTT
TRBJ1-1	TRBD1	TRBV20-1	few	CSASSGGQGSSTEAFF	TGCAGTGCTAGTTCGGGGGGACAGGGGTCTTCCACTGAAGCTTTCTTT
TRBJ2-5	.	TRBV5-1	.	CASSLVTGGGETQYF	TGCGCCAGCAGCTTGGTTACAGGCGGAGGGGAGACCCAGTACTTC
TRBJ2-5	.	TRBV20-1	many	CSAKGGAEYFQETQYF	TGCAGTGCTAAGGGGGGGGCGGAATACTTTCAAGAGACCCAGTACTTC
TRBJ2-5	TRBD2	TRBV3-1	.	CASSEAGGEETQYF	TGTGCCAGCAGCGAAGCGGGGGGCGAGGAGACCCAGTACTTC
TRBJ2-2	.	TRBV7-3	many	CASSLQGRGGELFF	TGTGCCAGCAGCCTCCAGGGACGGGGCGGGGAGCTGTTTTTT
TRBJ2-7	.	TRBV5-1	few	CASSLRDGEGKVYEQYF	TGCGCCAGCAGCTTAAGGGACGGGGAAGGTAAAGTTTACGAGCAGTACTTC
TRBJ1-1	TRBD1	TRBV25-1	.	CASGTDRASEAFF	TGTGCCAGCGGAACGGACAGGGCCTCTGAAGCTTTCTTT
TRBJ2-7	.	TRBV20-1	many	CSATPDSQDYEQYF	TGCAGTGCTACGCCGGACAGCCAGGACTACGAGCAGTACTTC
TRBJ1-5	TRBD1	TRBV2	many	CASRAGTGGNQPQHF	TGTGCCAGCAGAGCCGGGACAGGGGGCAATCAGCCCCAGCATTTT
TRBJ2-7	.	TRBV18	many	CASSPFIPPYEQYF	TGTGCCAGCTCACCATTTATTCCCCCTTACGAGCAGTACTTC
TRBJ1-1	.	TRBV7-6	many	CASSPLVAFSTEAFF	TGTGCCAGCAGCCCCCTGGTCGCGTTTTCCACTGAAGCTTTCTTT
TRBJ1-2	.	TRBV6-5	many	CASSYGNSLPGYGYTF	TGTGCCAGCAGTTACGGGAACAGCCTTCCTGGGTATGGCTACACCTTC
TRBJ1-5	TRBD1	TRBV19	.	CASGQGVGQPQHF	TGTGCCAGCGGACAGGGGGTAGGGCAGCCCCAGCATTTT
TRBJ2-2	.	TRBV20-1	.	CSAHLNSGELFF	TGCAGTGCTCATTTGAATTCCGGGGAGCTGTTTTTT
TRBJ1-1	.	TRBV7-8	many	CASRQRGESGPMNTEAFF	TGTGCCAGCAGACAACGGGGGGAATCGGGTCCAATGAACACTGAAGCTTTCTTT
TRBJ2-5	.	TRBV11-2	many	CASSLSQLVQETQYF	TGTGCCAGCAGCTTATCCCAGCTCGTCCAAGAGACCCAGTACTTC
TRBJ2-7	.	TRBV30	.	CAWSVSGEQYF	TGTGCCTGGAGTGTAAGTGGGGAGCAGTACTTC
TRBJ1-5	.	TRBV6-1	.	CASSEVWGLGKVSNQPQHF	TGTGCCAGCAGTGAAGTTTGGGGGCTGGGGAAGGTTAGCAATCAGCCCCAGCATTTT
TRBJ2-7	.	TRBV3-1	many	CASSRRGSYEQYF	TGTGCCAGCAGCCGTCGGGGGTCTTACGAGCAGTACTTC
TRBJ1-5	.	TRBV2	many	CASSPSNQPQHF	TGTGCCAGCAGTCCTAGCAATCAGCCCCAGCATTTT
TRBJ1-5	.	TRBV6-1	many	CASSESPLPGNQPQHF	TGTGCCAGCAGTGAATCTCCCCTCCCCGGAAATCAGCCCCAGCATTTT